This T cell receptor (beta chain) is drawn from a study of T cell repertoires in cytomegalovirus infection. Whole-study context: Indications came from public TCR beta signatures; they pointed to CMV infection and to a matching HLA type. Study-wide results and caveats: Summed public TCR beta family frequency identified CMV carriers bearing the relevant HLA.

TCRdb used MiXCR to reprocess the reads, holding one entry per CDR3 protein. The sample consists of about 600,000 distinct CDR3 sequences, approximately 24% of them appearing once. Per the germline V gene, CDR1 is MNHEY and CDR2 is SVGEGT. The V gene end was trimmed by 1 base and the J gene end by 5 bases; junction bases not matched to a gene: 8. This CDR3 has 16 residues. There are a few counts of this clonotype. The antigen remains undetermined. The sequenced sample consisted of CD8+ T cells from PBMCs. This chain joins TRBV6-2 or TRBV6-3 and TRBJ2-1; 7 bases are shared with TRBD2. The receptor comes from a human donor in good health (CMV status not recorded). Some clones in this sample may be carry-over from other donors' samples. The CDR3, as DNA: TGTGCCAGCAGTTACTTAGCGGGCCACGACAACAATGAGCAGTTCTTC. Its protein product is CASSYLAGHDNNEQFF.